A selection of T cell receptor beta chains follows, all from one sample in a study of blood T cell repertoires in COVID-19. Measured with immunoSEQ multiplex PCR; TCRdb has only the in-frame clones, and not every one. This sample has 380,000 or so clones; approximately 77% occur once, and the top ten carry 1.1%. Source material: peripheral blood. The receptors come from a human donor with acute or convalescent COVID-19. The donor label of this sample is uncertain. The CDR3 runs from the conserved cysteine through the conserved F or W. Each record gives: clone size, D gene, J gene, V gene, CDR3 DNA, CDR3 protein. D genes are given only for firm matches. Some rows mark clone size as missing; the rest say once, few, many or name a class of expanded clone.

clone size: NA; D gene: NA; J gene: TRBJ2-1; V gene: TRBV21-1; CDR3 DNA: TGTGCCAGCAGCAAACAGGGCAATGAGCAGTTCTTC; CDR3 protein: CASSKQGNEQFF
clone size: NA; D gene: TRBD2; J gene: TRBJ2-1; V gene: TRBV5-5; CDR3 DNA: TGTGCCAGCAGCCAACTAGCGGGGGACTACAATGAGCAGTTCTTC; CDR3 protein: CASSQLAGDYNEQFF
clone size: NA; D gene: TRBD1; J gene: TRBJ1-1; V gene: TRBV11-2; CDR3 DNA: TGTGCCAGCAGTTGGGACAGTCAAACTGAAGCTTTCTTT; CDR3 protein: CASSWDSQTEAFF
clone size: NA; D gene: NA; J gene: TRBJ1-5; V gene: TRBV5-4; CDR3 DNA: TGTGCCAGCAGCGACGGGAGCGGGAATCAGCCCCAGCATTTT; CDR3 protein: CASSDGSGNQPQHF
clone size: NA; D gene: NA; J gene: TRBJ1-2; V gene: TRBV7-2; CDR3 DNA: TGTGCCAGCAGCTCCGTGAGACAGGTCGGCGGCTACACCTTC; CDR3 protein: CASSSVRQVGGYTF
clone size: once; D gene: TRBD1; J gene: TRBJ2-6; V gene: TRBV7-9; CDR3 DNA: TGTGCCAGCAGCTTAGCGGGGGGACAGGCGAGCTCTGGGGCCAACGTCCTGACTTTC; CDR3 protein: CASSLAGGQASSGANVLTF
clone size: few; D gene: TRBD1; J gene: TRBJ2-7; V gene: TRBV28; CDR3 DNA: TGTGCCAGCAGTAGACAGGGGAGCCACGAGCAGTACTTC; CDR3 protein: CASSRQGSHEQYF
clone size: NA; D gene: NA; J gene: TRBJ1-2; V gene: TRBV18; CDR3 DNA: TGTGCCAGCTCACCAGGACAGCTCGCAGGTCCTTATGGCTACACCTTC; CDR3 protein: CASSPGQLAGPYGYTF
clone size: NA; D gene: NA; J gene: TRBJ2-7; V gene: TRBV5-1; CDR3 DNA: TGCGCCAGCAGCTTGGAGCTATCCTACGAGCAGTACTTC; CDR3 protein: CASSLELSYEQYF
clone size: NA; D gene: NA; J gene: TRBJ1-1; V gene: TRBV5-8; CDR3 DNA: TGTGCCAGCAGCTTCCGGGGTAACGGTCGGTCTGAAGCTTTCTTT; CDR3 protein: CASSFRGNGRSEAFF
clone size: NA; D gene: NA; J gene: TRBJ2-7; V gene: TRBV10-3; CDR3 DNA: TGTGCCATCAGCCGGGACTCCAGCTCCTACGAGCAGTACTTC; CDR3 protein: CAISRDSSSYEQYF
clone size: NA; D gene: NA; J gene: TRBJ2-7; V gene: TRBV6-1; CDR3 DNA: TGTGCCAGCAGCGAAATGGGTGGGCGCAACTCCTACGAGCAGTACTTC; CDR3 protein: CASSEMGGRNSYEQYF
clone size: NA; D gene: NA; J gene: TRBJ2-3; V gene: TRBV3-1/TRBV3-2; CDR3 DNA: TGTGCCAGCAGCCAAGGGATGGGGACAAAGGAGGAAGATACGCAGTATTTT; CDR3 protein: CASSQGMGTKEEDTQYF
clone size: NA; D gene: TRBD2; J gene: TRBJ2-5; V gene: TRBV30; CDR3 DNA: TGTGCCTGGAGTGTAGGGGGACTAGCTCAAGAGACCCAGTACTTC; CDR3 protein: CAWSVGGLAQETQYF
clone size: NA; D gene: NA; J gene: TRBJ2-2; V gene: TRBV5-1; CDR3 DNA: TGCGCCAGCAGCGCAACCCCCGGGGTTACCGGGGAGCTGTTTTTT; CDR3 protein: CASSATPGVTGELFF
clone size: NA; D gene: TRBD1; J gene: TRBJ2-3; V gene: TRBV5-1; CDR3 DNA: TGCGCCAGCAGCCTTAGCGAGGGGGCTGATACGCAGTATTTT; CDR3 protein: CASSLSEGADTQYF